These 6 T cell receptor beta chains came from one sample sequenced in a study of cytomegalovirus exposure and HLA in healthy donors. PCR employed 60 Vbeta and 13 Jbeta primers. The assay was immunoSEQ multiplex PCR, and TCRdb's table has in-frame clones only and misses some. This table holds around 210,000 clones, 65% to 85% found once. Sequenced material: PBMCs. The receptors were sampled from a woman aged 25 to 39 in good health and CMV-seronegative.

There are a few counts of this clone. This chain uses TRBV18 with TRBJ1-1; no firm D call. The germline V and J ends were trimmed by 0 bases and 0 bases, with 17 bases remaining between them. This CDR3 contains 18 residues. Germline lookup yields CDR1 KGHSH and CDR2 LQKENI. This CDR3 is CASSPPAGRLAMNTEAFF. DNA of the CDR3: TGTGCCAGCTCACCACCGGCCGGGAGACTGGCCATGAACACTGAAGCTTTCTTT.

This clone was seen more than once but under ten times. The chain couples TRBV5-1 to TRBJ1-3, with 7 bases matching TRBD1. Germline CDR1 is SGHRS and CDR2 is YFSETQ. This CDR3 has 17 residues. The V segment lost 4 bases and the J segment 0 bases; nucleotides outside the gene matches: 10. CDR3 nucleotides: TGCGCCAGCAGCCAAGGGACAGCCTGGCCCTCTGGAAACACCATATATTTT. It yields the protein CASSQGTAWPSGNTIYF.

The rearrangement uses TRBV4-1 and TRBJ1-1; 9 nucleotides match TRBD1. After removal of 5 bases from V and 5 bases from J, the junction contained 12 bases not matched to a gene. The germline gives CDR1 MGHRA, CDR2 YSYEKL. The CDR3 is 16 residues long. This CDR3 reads CASSAYHRGLRTEAFF. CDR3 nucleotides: TGCGCCAGCAGCGCCTACCACAGGGGGCTTAGGACTGAAGCTTTCTTT.

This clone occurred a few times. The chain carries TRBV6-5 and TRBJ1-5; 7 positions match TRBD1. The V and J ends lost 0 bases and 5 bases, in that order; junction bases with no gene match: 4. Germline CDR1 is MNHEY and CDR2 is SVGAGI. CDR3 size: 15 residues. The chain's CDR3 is CASSYSPQGDQPQHF. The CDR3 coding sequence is TGTGCCAGCAGTTACTCCCCCCAGGGGGATCAGCCCCAGCATTTT.

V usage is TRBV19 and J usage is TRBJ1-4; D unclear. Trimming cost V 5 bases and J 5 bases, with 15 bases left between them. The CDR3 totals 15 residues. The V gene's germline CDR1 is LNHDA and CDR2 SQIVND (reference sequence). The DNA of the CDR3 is TGTGCCAGTAGTCCGAGGAGGGAGCTAAATGAAAAACTGTTTTTT. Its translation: CASSPRRELNEKLFF.

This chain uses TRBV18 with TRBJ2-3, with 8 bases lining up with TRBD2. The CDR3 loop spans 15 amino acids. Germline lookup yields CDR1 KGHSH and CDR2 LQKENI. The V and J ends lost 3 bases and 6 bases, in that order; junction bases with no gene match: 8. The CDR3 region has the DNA TGTGCCAGCTCACCTCTGGGACTAGGTTCCGATACGCAGTATTTT. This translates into CASSPLGLGSDTQYF. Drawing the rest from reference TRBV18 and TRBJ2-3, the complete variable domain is NAGVMQNPRHLVRRRGQEARLRCSPMKGHSHVYWYRQLPEEGLKFMVYLQKENIIDESGMPKERFSAEFPKEGPSILRIQQVVRGDSAAYFCASSPLGLGSDTQYFGPGTRLTVL.